The 19 T cell receptor beta chains below were found in one sample sequenced in a study of shared T cell receptors in the human thymus. The assay was immunoSEQ multiplex PCR, and TCRdb's table has in-frame clones only and misses some. The sample has fewer than 700,000 clones; 88% are singletons. The same sample was also studied in work on human thymus T cells.

The sequencing sample was made of thymocytes. Receptors originate from a boy in the first two years of life with a congenital heart defect.

The table lists this clone with a few counts. The chain couples TRBV5-1 to TRBJ2-1; 7 positions agree with TRBD2. Trimming cost V 4 bases and J 4 bases; bases outside gene matches: 11. Germline CDR1 and CDR2: SGHRS and YFSETQ. The CDR3 covers 16 residues. CDR3 bases: TGCGCCAGCAGCCCCCCAGCGGGAAGGGAGTACAATGAGCAGTTCTTC. This gives the protein CASSPPAGREYNEQFF.

There are a few counts of this clone. The chain carries TRBV5-8 and TRBJ2-7; the match to TRBD2 covers 7 bases. The CDR3 has 17 amino acids. V shed 0 bases and J 2 bases; nucleotides not matched to a gene: 11. From germline, CDR1 is SGHTS and CDR2 YDEGEE. As DNA, the CDR3 is TGTGCCAGCAGCTTGGGAGCAGGCGGGAGCGCCCCCTACGAGCAGTACTTC. This encodes CASSLGAGGSAPYEQYF.

The rearrangement uses TRBV6-6 and TRBJ2-7; D is perhaps TRBD1 (6 bases). Looked up from germline, CDR1 is MNHNY and CDR2 is SVGAGI (reference sequence). This CDR3 spans 14 amino acids. V was cut by 6 bases and J by 2 bases, with 14 bases left in between. CDR3 region: CASRYRDKPYEQYF. For the CDR3, the DNA is TGTGCCAGCAGATACCGGGACAAACCCTACGAGCAGTACTTC.

This sequence joins TRBV4-2 and TRBJ2-7; TRBD2 aligns across 7 bases. This CDR3 has 15 residues. V shed 1 base, J shed 1 base, and the junction held 4 bases outside the gene matches. Germline V gene data show CDR1 as LGHNA and CDR2 as YNFKEQ. The CDR3 sequence is CASSQGLAASYEQYF. The CDR3 DNA sequence: TGTGCCAGCAGCCAAGGGCTAGCGGCTTCCTACGAGCAGTACTTC.

The chain has TRBV15 and TRBJ2-7; maybe TRBD1 (6 bases). Deletions cut 0 bases from V and 3 bases from J, with 9 bases between. Germline V gives CDR1 LNHNV, CDR2 YYDKDF (reference sequence). The length of the CDR3 is 14 residues. Here the CDR3 DNA reads TGTGCCACCAGCAGAGATGCAGGGGACTACGAGCAGTACTTC. The encoded protein is CATSRDAGDYEQYF.

The rearrangement joins TRBV27 to TRBJ2-7, with TRBD1 identical over 8 bases. Germline-derived CDR1 and CDR2 are MNHEY and SMNVEV (reference sequence). V dropped 8 bases and J dropped 1; count of bases not matched to a gene: 10. This CDR3 contains 15 residues. The CDR3 region is CASSYSRDRSYEQYF. CDR3 nucleotides: TGTGCCAGCTCCTACTCCAGGGACAGGTCCTACGAGCAGTACTTC.

The table lists this clone with a count of one. The chain links TRBV6-5 to TRBJ2-1; D may be TRBD2 (6 bases). Trimming took 6 bases from V and 10 from J, leaving 16 bases between them. CDR1 is MNHEY, CDR2 SVGAGI, per germline. The CDR3 runs to 13 residues. This CDR3 is CASRPSNRGEQFF. DNA for the CDR3: TGTGCCAGCAGGCCCAGCAACCGGGGGGAGCAGTTCTTC.

J is TRBJ2-1 and V is TRBV25-1, with TRBD2 identical over 8 bases. The germline V gene encodes CDR1 MGHDK and CDR2 SYGVNS. V shed 4 bases and J 3 bases; nucleotides not matched to a gene: 11. This CDR3 comprises 17 residues. The CDR3 region has the DNA TGTGCCAGCAGTGGCCTAGCGGGCACATCCATCTACAATGAGCAGTTCTTC. It translates to CASSGLAGTSIYNEQFF. Variable domain in full (rest from reference TRBV25-1 and TRBJ2-1): EADIYQTPRYLVIGTGKKITLECSQTMGHDKMYWYQQDPGMELHLIHYSYGVNSTEKGDLSSESTVSRIRTEHFPLTLESARPSHTSQYLCASSGLAGTSIYNEQFFGPGTRLTVL.

V and J are TRBV11-3 and TRBJ2-5, with 8 bases aligning to TRBD1. V was pared by 5 bases and J by 4 bases, with 21 bases of the junction left unmatched. Per the germline V gene, CDR1 is SGHNT and CDR2 is YENEEA. The CDR3 has 19 residues. CDR3 in amino acids: CASSPSNGQGVLERETQYF. The CDR3 region has the DNA TGTGCCAGCAGCCCGAGTAATGGACAGGGCGTACTCGAAAGAGAGACCCAGTACTTC. The variable domain in full, completed from reference TRBV11-3 and TRBJ2-5, reads EAGVVQSPRYKIIEKKQPVAFWCNPISGHNTLYWYLQNLGQGPELLIRYENEEAVDDSQLPKDRFSAERLKGVDSTLKIQPAELGDSAVYLCASSPSNGQGVLERETQYFGPGTRLLVL.

This chain connects TRBV7-9 to TRBJ2-1; perhaps TRBD1 as D (6 bases). CDR3 size: 15 residues. The germline CDR1 and CDR2 sequences are SEHNR and FQNEAQ (reference sequence). Deletions cut 2 bases from V and 8 bases from J, with 16 bases between. DNA for the CDR3: TGTGCCAGCAGCTTACTGGGGGCCTATTTGGATGAGCAGTTCTTC. Translation gives CASSLLGAYLDEQFF.

The chain couples TRBV30 to TRBJ2-3; D is undetermined. CDR1 and CDR2 from the germline V gene are GTSNPN and SVGIG (reference sequence). The length of the CDR3 is 14 residues. V was cut by 1 base and J by 5 bases, with 13 bases left in between. The CDR3 DNA sequence: TGTGCCTGGAGTGGTGAGCTGTACGTAGATACGCAGTATTTT. Amino acid sequence: CAWSGELYVDTQYF.

This clone is a singleton in its sample. The chain couples TRBV5-6 to TRBJ2-3, with a possible D match to TRBD1 (5 bases). The germline gives CDR1 SGHDT, CDR2 YYEEEE. Trimming removed 4 bases at V and 2 bases at J, with 8 bases between. The CDR3 covers 13 residues. The CDR3 DNA follows: TGTGCCAGCAGCCTGGGGCTCACAGATACGCAGTATTTT. It translates to CASSLGLTDTQYF.

The chain employs TRBV29-1 and TRBJ2-3, with 13 bases aligning to TRBD2. The V segment lost 7 bases and the J segment 6 bases; nucleotides outside the gene matches: 4. CDR1 is SQVTM and CDR2 is ANQGSEA in the germline V gene. This CDR3 has 13 amino acids. CDR3 DNA: TGCAGCGCTCGACTAGCGGGAGGCGATACGCAGTATTTT. Translation: CSARLAGGDTQYF.

The chain is built from TRBV29-1 and TRBJ1-2, with D maybe TRBD1 (5 bases). Germline loops: CDR1 SQVTM, CDR2 ANQGSEA. The CDR3 sequence is 14 residues long. V gave up 7 bases and J gave up 4 bases, with 19 bases separating them. For the CDR3, the DNA is TGCAGCGACGGACCTTTGACAGAATCCTATGGCTACACCTTC. Its protein is CSDGPLTESYGYTF.

This chain connects TRBV6-1 to TRBJ2-7, with D maybe TRBD1 (6 bases). V was cut by 5 bases and J by 2 bases, with 13 bases left in between. Looked up from germline, CDR1 is MNHNS and CDR2 is SASEGT. The CDR3 runs to 14 residues. CDR3 in DNA: TGTGCCAGCAGTCACAGGGTAGGCGCCTACGAGCAGTACTTC. Translation gives CASSHRVGAYEQYF.

The chain is built from TRBV2 and TRBJ2-7, with D unclear. The DNA end lines up better with TRBJ2-5; the J call may be wrong. The germline CDR1 and CDR2 sequences are SNHLY and FYNNEI. This CDR3 spans 12 amino acids. The CDR3 bases are TGTGCCAGTACGGGTATCCAAGAGACCCAGTACTTC. Translated, it gives CASTGIQETQYF.

This chain uses TRBV2 with TRBJ2-1, with 7 bases identical to TRBD2. Germline V lookup: CDR1 SNHLY, CDR2 FYNNEI. The CDR3 totals 17 residues. Germline trimming cut 7 bases from V and 6 bases from J; bases unmatched to any gene: 18. The CDR3 sequence is CASTPGGVAGWGNEQFF. As DNA, the CDR3 is TGTGCCAGCACCCCTGGGGGGGTGGCGGGATGGGGCAATGAGCAGTTCTTC.

The chain is built from TRBV6-5 and TRBJ1-2, with 7 bases aligning to TRBD1. Unmatched junction bases numbered 6, after V lost 2 bases and J lost 6 bases. CDR3 length: 14 residues. Germline CDR1 is MNHEY and CDR2 is SVGAGI. The DNA of the CDR3 is TGTGCCAGCAGTTACCTCTCAGGGGGAGATGGCTACACCTTC. Protein: CASSYLSGGDGYTF.

J is TRBJ2-7 and V is TRBV4-3, with TRBD1 identical over 8 bases. Per germline, CDR1 LGHNA and CDR2 YSLEER. This CDR3 contains 14 residues. With V trimmed by 5 bases and J by 2 bases, 5 bases remained unmatched. CDR3 residues: CASSARDRTYEQYF. DNA of the CDR3: TGCGCCAGCAGCGCCCGGGACAGGACCTACGAGCAGTACTTC.